This entry lists 25 T cell receptor beta chains sequenced from one sample in a study of CD8 T cells in Susac syndrome. RNA in amounts of about 0.5 to 1 ug was reverse transcribed with random hexamers. Each CDR3 protein is one row after TCRdb ran MiXCR on the immunoSEQ multiplex PCR reads. The sample lists about 180,000 distinct CDR3 sequences; around 95% were seen once. Sequencing used CD8+ T cells from PBMCs. These receptors came from a human donor with multiple sclerosis.

This chain uses TRBV6-5 with TRBJ2-3; 11 bases are shared with TRBD1. This CDR3 has 16 amino acids. Germline trimming cut 4 bases from V and 2 bases from J; bases unmatched to any gene: 5. Looked up from germline, CDR1 is MNHEY and CDR2 is SVGAGI. The CDR3 DNA reads as TGTGCCAGCAGTTCGAGGACAGGGGGCGTCACAGATACGCAGTATTTT. Translation gives CASSSRTGGVTDTQYF.

The V gene is TRBV20-1, the J gene TRBJ1-2, with a tentative D call TRBD1 (6 bases). The germline CDR1 and CDR2 sequences are DFQATT and SNEGSKA (reference sequence). V lost 3 bases and J lost 3, with 26 bases in between. CDR3 length: 18 amino acids. The CDR3 protein is CSASHWTAQRTGDYGYTF. The CDR3 nucleotides read TGCAGTGCTAGCCACTGGACAGCCCAACGAACCGGAGACTATGGCTACACCTTC.

The V gene is TRBV28, the J gene TRBJ2-1, with 11 positions matching TRBD2. The V gene end was trimmed by 5 bases and the J gene end by 5 bases; junction bases not matched to a gene: 14. The CDR3 spans 18 residues. Germline V CDR1 and CDR2: MDHEN, SYDVKM. CDR3 sequence (DNA): TGTGCCAGCAGTACCCCTAGCGGGAGGAGGGAGTCGAACAATGAGCAGTTCTTC. Translated: CASSTPSGRRESNNEQFF.

This rearrangement joins TRBV6-1 to TRBJ2-7; no clear D gene. V was cut by 4 bases and J by 1 base, with 11 bases left in between. This CDR3 has 14 residues. From germline, CDR1 is MNHNS and CDR2 SASEGT. The DNA of the CDR3 is TGTGCCAGCAGTGGAATAGGCAGATCCTACGAGCAGTACTTC. It codes for CASSGIGRSYEQYF.

The gene calls are TRBV14 and TRBJ2-1; D not resolved. Germline V gives CDR1 SGHDN, CDR2 FVKESK. CDR3 length: 13 amino acids. The V gene lost 6 bases and the J gene lost 9 bases, with 15 bases spanning the gap. CDR3 sequence reads: CASSPTRAGEQFF. The CDR3 region has the DNA TGTGCCAGCAGTCCAACCCGGGCAGGTGAGCAGTTCTTC. The whole variable domain, remainder taken from reference TRBV14 and TRBJ2-1, is EAGVTQFPSHSVIEKGQTVTLRCDPISGHDNLYWYRRVMGKEIKFLLHFVKESKQDESGMPNNRFLAERTGGTYSTLKVQPAELEDSGVYFCASSPTRAGEQFFGPGTRLTVL.

This chain joins TRBV20-1 and TRBJ2-7; 10 bases align to TRBD2. This CDR3 spans 16 amino acids. V was pared by 0 bases and J by 2 bases, with 7 bases of the junction left unmatched. CDR1 and CDR2 (germline): DFQATT, SNEGSKA (reference sequence). CDR3 amino acids: CSARDPTSGAAYEQYF. The CDR3 region has the DNA TGCAGTGCTAGAGATCCAACTAGCGGGGCCGCCTACGAGCAGTACTTC.

The V call is TRBV9, the J call TRBJ2-7; 7 positions agree with TRBD1. The V gene's germline CDR1 is SGDLS and CDR2 YYNGEE. The trim removed 4 bases at V and 5 bases at J, leaving 12 bases unmatched. This CDR3 is 15 amino acids long. The DNA for the CDR3 is TGTGCCAGCAGCCCGTGGGACAGACCTCTGGACGAGCAGTACTTC. As protein: CASSPWDRPLDEQYF.

The chain joins TRBV9 to TRBJ2-3; 9 bases are shared with TRBD2. With V trimmed by 0 bases and J by 4 bases, 3 bases remained unmatched. Germline assignment: CDR1 SGDLS and CDR2 YYNGEE. The CDR3 has 15 amino acids. CDR3 sequence reads: CASSVVGLAPDTQYF. CDR3 in DNA: TGTGCCAGCAGCGTAGTGGGACTAGCCCCAGATACGCAGTATTTT.

In its sample, this clonotype was seen once. V usage is TRBV20-1 and J usage is TRBJ2-3; tentatively, D is TRBD2 (6 bases). Trimming shortened V by 0 bases and J by 0 bases, and 7 bases separated the two germline ends. The CDR3 consists of 14 residues. From germline, CDR1 is DFQATT and CDR2 SNEGSKA (reference sequence). CDR3 region: CSARDGTSTDTQYF. The CDR3 DNA reads TGCAGTGCTAGAGATGGGACTAGCACAGATACGCAGTATTTT.

The V call is TRBV2, the J call TRBJ2-7; 8 bases are a match to TRBD2. J was trimmed by 4 bases and V by 1 base; bases with no gene match: 6. CDR1 is SNHLY, CDR2 FYNNEI, per germline. This CDR3 contains 15 residues. Here the CDR3 reads CASSEVASGLYEQYF. DNA for the CDR3: TGTGCCAGCAGTGAAGTGGCTAGCGGGTTGTACGAGCAGTACTTC.

This chain uses TRBV12-3 or TRBV12-4 with TRBJ2-7, with TRBD2 matching over 11 bases. V gave up 6 bases and J gave up 6 bases; unmatched junction bases: 7. This CDR3 is 14 amino acids long. DNA for the CDR3: TGTGCCAGCAGGGGAGCTAGCGGGAGGTTCGAGCAGTACTTC. Its protein product is CASRGASGRFEQYF.

This clonotype was seen a single time. The chain couples TRBV6-1 to TRBJ2-1, with 8 bases aligning to TRBD2. Germline CDR1 and CDR2: MNHNS and SASEGT. V shed 5 bases and J 7 bases; nucleotides not matched to a gene: 7. The CDR3 covers 14 residues. The CDR3 bases are TGTGCCAGCAGTACCCCGGGAGGGTCTAATGAGCAGTTCTTC. Translating gives CASSTPGGSNEQFF.

This chain connects TRBV5-6 to TRBJ2-1; 10 bases align to TRBD2. The CDR3 runs 14 residues. Germline V gene sequence: CDR1 SGHDT, CDR2 YYEEEE. J lost 6 bases, V lost 7 bases, and 7 bases had no gene match. This chain's CDR3 is CASSLAGAPNEQFF. CDR3 DNA sequence: TGTGCCAGCTCGCTAGCGGGGGCTCCCAATGAGCAGTTCTTC.

This clonotype is a singleton in its sample. This rearrangement joins TRBV20-1 to TRBJ2-1; D is unresolved. Germline assignment: CDR1 DFQATT and CDR2 SNEGSKA (reference sequence). The CDR3 runs to 12 residues. V lost 6 bases to trimming and J lost 0 bases, with 6 bases between them. This chain's CDR3 is CSAPSSYNEQFF. The DNA for the CDR3 is TGCAGTGCGCCAAGCTCCTACAATGAGCAGTTCTTC.

The chain carries TRBV20-1 and TRBJ1-1; 7 positions agree with TRBD1. Trimming took 0 bases from V and 0 from J; bases not matched to a gene: 10. The CDR3 has 17 residues. Germline values: CDR1 DFQATT, CDR2 SNEGSKA (reference sequence). CDR3 DNA sequence: TGCAGTGCTAGAGATCTCTGGACAGGCCTGATGAACACTGAAGCTTTCTTT. This sequence encodes CSARDLWTGLMNTEAFF.

This clonotype was recorded once. The chain employs TRBV10-3 and TRBJ2-7; D perhaps matches TRBD1 (6 bases). V was trimmed by 2 bases and J by 1 base, leaving 9 bases between them. There are 14 residues in the CDR3. CDR1 ENHRY and CDR2 SYGVKD come from the germline V gene. The CDR3 protein is CAISEARGSYEQYF. CDR3 nucleotide sequence: TGTGCCATCAGTGAGGCCAGGGGATCCTACGAGCAGTACTTC.

The chain combines TRBV20-1 with TRBJ2-7; possible D gene TRBD1, 5 bases. Germline CDR1 DFQATT, CDR2 SNEGSKA (reference sequence). This CDR3 has 13 residues. V was cut by 5 bases and J by 0 bases, with 11 bases left in between. The CDR3 sequence: CSALTDSSYEQYF. In nucleotides, the CDR3 is TGCAGTGCTCTGACAGATAGCTCCTACGAGCAGTACTTC.

The rearrangement joins TRBV20-1 to TRBJ1-5; D is unclear. The CDR3 covers 16 residues. V was cut by 0 bases and J by 2 bases, with 14 bases left in between. Germline loops: CDR1 DFQATT, CDR2 SNEGSKA (reference sequence). CDR3 in amino acids: CSARDRGNWGNQPQHF. The CDR3 DNA sequence: TGCAGTGCTAGAGATCGAGGGAATTGGGGCAATCAGCCCCAGCATTTT.

The V call is TRBV27, the J call TRBJ1-5; a possible D gene is TRBD1 (5 bases). Per the germline V gene, CDR1 is MNHEY and CDR2 is SMNVEV (reference sequence). V dropped 6 bases and J dropped 7 bases, with 10 bases sitting between them. The CDR3 is 12 residues long. The CDR3 here is CASSRDGQPQHF. The DNA for the CDR3 is TGTGCCAGCAGCAGGGACGGGCAGCCCCAGCATTTT.

This rearrangement joins TRBV4-1 to TRBJ2-5; 16 nucleotides match TRBD2. Germline-derived CDR1 and CDR2 are MGHRA and YSYEKL. CDR3 length: 17 residues. The V and J ends lost 1 base and 4 bases, in that order; junction bases with no gene match: 3. In DNA, the CDR3 is TGCGCCAGCAGCCAAGTGGGACTAGCGGGAGGGGGAGAGACCCAGTACTTC. As protein: CASSQVGLAGGGETQYF.

The genes are TRBV29-1 and TRBJ2-7; 7 positions agree with TRBD2. The CDR3 has 20 residues. The V gene's germline CDR1 is SQVTM and CDR2 ANQGSEA. V lost 7 bases and J lost 4; bases outside the gene matches: 31. CDR3 sequence (DNA): TGCAGCGAGCCCCAAGGTGGGTCTTTAAGGGTCAGCGGGACGAAATACGAGCAGTACTTC. As protein: CSEPQGGSLRVSGTKYEQYF.

V gene TRBV28 combines with J gene TRBJ2-1, with D perhaps assigned TRBD1 or TRBD2 (6 bases each). Per the germline V gene, CDR1 is MDHEN and CDR2 is SYDVKM. The germline V and J ends were trimmed by 8 bases and 5 bases, with 22 bases remaining between them. The CDR3 length is 16 residues. CDR3: CASGWEAGGPDNEQFF. The CDR3, as DNA: TGTGCCAGCGGATGGGAAGCTGGGGGGCCGGACAATGAGCAGTTCTTC.

This chain uses TRBV27 with TRBJ2-7, with TRBD1 matching 9 bases. CDR3 length: 13 residues. Trimming took 5 bases from V and 4 from J; bases not matched to a gene: 3. CDR1 is MNHEY and CDR2 is SMNVEV in the germline V gene (reference sequence). The CDR3 DNA is TGTGCCAGCAGTACAGGGGGCCGTTACGAGCAGTACTTC. It encodes CASSTGGRYEQYF.

The chain is built from TRBV3-1 and TRBJ2-7; D may be TRBD2 (6 bases). V lost 1 base to trimming and J lost 2 bases, with 9 bases between them. The CDR3 sequence is 14 residues long. The germline gives CDR1 LGHDT, CDR2 YNNKEL (reference sequence). The CDR3 DNA follows: TGTGCCAGCAGCCAAGCGGGAGTGACCTACGAGCAGTACTTC. This codes for CASSQAGVTYEQYF.

This clonotype appeared once. This chain uses TRBV27 with TRBJ2-2, with D perhaps matching TRBD1 (5 bases). The germline V gene encodes CDR1 MNHEY and CDR2 SMNVEV (reference sequence). This CDR3 spans 14 amino acids. Trimming removed 4 bases at V and 4 bases at J, with 10 bases between. The CDR3 bases are TGTGCCAGCAGTTCAGACAGTGCCACCGGGGAGCTGTTTTTT. Its protein is CASSSDSATGELFF.